What follows are 5 T cell receptor beta chains derived from one specimen sequenced in a study of blood T cell repertoires in COVID-19. TCRdb keeps only in-frame clones here, not all; method: immunoSEQ multiplex PCR. The table includes tens of thousands of clones, just under 80% detected once. The sequenced sample consisted of peripheral blood. The origin of the receptors is a man aged 65 to 85 with COVID-19, enrolled during active disease.

V gene TRBV10-3 combines with J gene TRBJ1-5; TRBD1 aligns across 7 bases. This CDR3 contains 15 residues. Germline trimming cut 10 bases from V and 0 bases from J; bases unmatched to any gene: 9. The V gene's germline CDR1 is ENHRY and CDR2 SYGVKD. The CDR3 protein is CATGDSSYSNQPQHF. The CDR3 coding sequence is TGTGCCACGGGGGACAGTAGCTATAGCAATCAGCCCCAGCATTTT.

V usage is TRBV7-8 and J usage is TRBJ2-3; 11 bases line up with TRBD2. Germline V gives CDR1 SGHVS, CDR2 FQNEAQ. V was clipped by 4 bases and J by 1 base; unmatched bases: 10. The CDR3 covers 18 residues. The CDR3 here is CASSSKTLAGGRTDTQYF. The DNA for the CDR3 is TGTGCCAGCAGCTCCAAAACTCTAGCGGGGGGCCGCACAGATACGCAGTATTTT.

In this sample, this clone turned up a few times. V is TRBV4-3 and J is TRBJ2-7; perhaps TRBD2 as D (5 bases). This CDR3 comprises 15 residues. V was trimmed by 0 bases and J by 0 bases, leaving 9 bases between them. Germline assignment: CDR1 LGHNA and CDR2 YSLEER. CDR3 protein: CASSQDVGSSYEQYF. In nucleotides, the CDR3 is TGCGCCAGCAGCCAAGATGTTGGGAGCTCCTACGAGCAGTACTTC.

The chain combines TRBV6-2 or TRBV6-3 with TRBJ1-5; 10 bases are shared with TRBD1. V lost 5 bases and J lost 4; bases outside the gene matches: 14. The CDR3 covers 18 residues. CDR1 and CDR2 (germline): MNHEY, SVGEGT. In DNA form, the CDR3 reads TGTGCCAGCAGTAAACGTACGGAAGGGACAGGGGTTAATCAGCCCCAGCATTTT. Encoded protein: CASSKRTEGTGVNQPQHF.

This clone turned up a few times. The CDR3 protein is CASSTWTSGGDTQYF. CDR3 nucleotides: TGTGCCAGCAGTACATGGACTAGCGGGGGAGATACGCAGTATTTT. The J gene is TRBJ2-3, the V gene TRBV6-5, with 13 positions matching TRBD2. Germline trimming cut 5 bases from V and 5 bases from J; bases unmatched to any gene: 4. The length of the CDR3 is 15 residues. The germline gives CDR1 MNHEY, CDR2 SVGAGI.